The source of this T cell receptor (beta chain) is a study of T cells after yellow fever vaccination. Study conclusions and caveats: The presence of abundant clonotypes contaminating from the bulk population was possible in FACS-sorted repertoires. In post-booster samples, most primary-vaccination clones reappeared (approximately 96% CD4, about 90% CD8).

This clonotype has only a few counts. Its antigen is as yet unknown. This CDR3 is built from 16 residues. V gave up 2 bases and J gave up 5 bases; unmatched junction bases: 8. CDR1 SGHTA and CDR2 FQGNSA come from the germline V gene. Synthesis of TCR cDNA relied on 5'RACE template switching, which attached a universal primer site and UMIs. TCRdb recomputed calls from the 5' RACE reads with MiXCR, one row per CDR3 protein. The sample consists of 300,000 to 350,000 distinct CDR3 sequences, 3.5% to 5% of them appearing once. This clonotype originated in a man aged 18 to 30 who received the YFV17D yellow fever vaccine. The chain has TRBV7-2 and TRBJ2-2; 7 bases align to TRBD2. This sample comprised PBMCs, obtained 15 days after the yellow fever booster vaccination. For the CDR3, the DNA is TGTGCCAGCAGCTTACAGTCGGCTAGCGGTACCGGGGAGCTGTTTTTT. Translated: CASSLQSASGTGELFF.